Presented here are 9 T cell receptor beta chains from one specimen sequenced in a study of T cell responses to AZD1222 COVID-19 vaccine. Generated by immunoSEQ multiplex PCR, the TCRdb table keeps only in-frame clones and is missing some. This table holds 150,000 to 200,000 clones, 88% found once. The sequencing here drew on peripheral blood, taken 28 days after the second AZD1222 dose. These receptors all stem from an adult who received the AZD1222 COVID-19 vaccine.

The chain is built from TRBV7-6 and TRBJ2-1; TRBD1 matches 9 bases. The CDR3 totals 17 residues. Losses at the gene ends were 5 bases for V and 7 bases for J; bases not matched to a gene: 15. Germline CDR1 SGHVS, CDR2 FNYEAQ. The CDR3 region is CASSLTQGTGRWNEQFF. The DNA of the CDR3 is TGTGCCAGCAGCCTGACTCAAGGGACAGGGAGATGGAATGAGCAGTTCTTC.

This sequence joins TRBV7-9 and TRBJ2-1, with D perhaps matching TRBD2 (5 bases). CDR1 is SEHNR and CDR2 is FQNEAQ in the germline V gene (reference sequence). This CDR3 has 11 residues. The V and J ends lost 9 bases and 9 bases respectively, with 12 bases between them. This CDR3 reads CARGIRGEQFF. The CDR3 DNA sequence: TGTGCCAGAGGGATCCGGGGTGAGCAGTTCTTC.

This sequence joins TRBV4-3 and TRBJ1-2; D gene ambiguous. V dropped 1 base and J dropped 7 bases, with 7 bases sitting between them. CDR1 is LGHNA, CDR2 YSLEER, per germline. CDR3 length: 12 amino acids. The CDR3 protein is CASSQGGSGYTF. The CDR3 bases are TGCGCCAGCAGCCAAGGAGGTAGTGGCTACACCTTC.

A single count supports this clone. The chain carries TRBV27 and TRBJ1-1, with 7 bases identical to TRBD1. Germline CDR1 is MNHEY and CDR2 is SMNVEV (reference sequence). With V trimmed by 4 bases and J by 2 bases, 4 bases remained unmatched. The CDR3 loop spans 14 amino acids. The CDR3 DNA reads TGTGCCAGCAGTTACAGGGGCGCCAACACTGAAGCTTTCTTT. Translating gives CASSYRGANTEAFF.

The V call is TRBV7-2, the J call TRBJ2-7, with 7 bases identical to TRBD1. There are 15 residues in the CDR3. Per germline, CDR1 SGHTA and CDR2 FQGNSA. The V segment lost 1 base and the J segment 5 bases; nucleotides outside the gene matches: 8. The CDR3 sequence: CASSLGVTGIDEQYF. The CDR3, as DNA: TGTGCCAGCAGCTTAGGTGTGACAGGGATCGACGAGCAGTACTTC.

The chain is built from TRBV28 and TRBJ2-5, with D unresolved. The CDR3 totals 14 residues. Trimming removed 7 bases at V and 5 bases at J, with 17 bases between. Germline V CDR1 and CDR2: MDHEN, SYDVKM. The CDR3 spells CASIGSAAAETQYF. As DNA, the CDR3 is TGTGCCAGCATCGGGTCCGCGGCTGCGGAGACCCAGTACTTC. The whole variable domain, filled in from reference TRBV28 and TRBJ2-5, reads DVKVTQSSRYLVKRTGEKVFLECVQDMDHENMFWYRQDPGLGLRLIYFSYDVKMKEKGDIPEGYSVSREKKERFSLILESASTNQTSMYLCASIGSAAAETQYFGPGTRLLVL.

J is TRBJ2-7 and V is TRBV4-3; 7 bases are a match to TRBD2. Germline V gene sequence: CDR1 LGHNA, CDR2 YSLEER. This CDR3 comprises 15 residues. Trimming cost V 0 bases and J 0 bases; bases outside gene matches: 2. Here the CDR3 reads CASSQEGGSSYEQYF. The DNA of the CDR3 is TGCGCCAGCAGCCAAGAGGGGGGGAGCTCCTACGAGCAGTACTTC.

This chain connects TRBV28 to TRBJ1-5; no definite D call. CDR3 size: 14 residues. V was shortened by 5 bases and J by 3 bases, with 11 bases between the two germline ends. Germline loops: CDR1 MDHEN, CDR2 SYDVKM. The CDR3: CASSPLASNQPQHF. The DNA for the CDR3 is TGTGCCAGCAGTCCCCTTGCCTCCAATCAGCCCCAGCATTTT.

This clone was observed once. The chain employs TRBV6-1 and TRBJ1-6; D is unresolved. Trimming took off 3 bases at V and 7 bases at J, with 13 bases between the two ends. Germline lookup yields CDR1 MNHNS and CDR2 SASEGT. The length of the CDR3 is 15 residues. CDR3 in amino acids: CASSEGFPRNSPLHF. The DNA for the CDR3 is TGTGCCAGCAGTGAGGGTTTTCCGCGGAATTCACCCCTCCACTTT.